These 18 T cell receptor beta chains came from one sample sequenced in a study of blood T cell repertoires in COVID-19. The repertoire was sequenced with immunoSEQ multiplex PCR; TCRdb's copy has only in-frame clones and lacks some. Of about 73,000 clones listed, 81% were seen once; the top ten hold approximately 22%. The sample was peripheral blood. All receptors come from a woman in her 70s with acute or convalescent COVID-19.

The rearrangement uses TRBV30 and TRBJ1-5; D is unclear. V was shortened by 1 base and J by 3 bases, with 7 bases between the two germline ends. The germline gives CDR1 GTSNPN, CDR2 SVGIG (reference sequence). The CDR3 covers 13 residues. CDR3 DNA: TGTGCCTGGAGTGCGGGAAACAATCAGCCCCAGCATTTT. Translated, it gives CAWSAGNNQPQHF.

This CDR3 reads CASSSSGMVKNIQYF. CDR3 DNA: TGTGCCAGCAGCTCCTCCGGGATGGTAAAAAACATTCAGTACTTC. The V and J genes are TRBV11-3 and TRBJ2-4, with D tentatively TRBD2 (5 bases). Trimming cost V 4 bases and J 4 bases, with 14 bases left between them. The CDR3 sequence is 15 residues long. From germline, CDR1 is SGHNT and CDR2 YENEEA.

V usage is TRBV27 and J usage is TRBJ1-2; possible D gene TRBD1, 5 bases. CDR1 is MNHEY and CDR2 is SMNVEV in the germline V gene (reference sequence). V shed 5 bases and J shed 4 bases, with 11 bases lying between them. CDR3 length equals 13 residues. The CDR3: CASSPRGVYGYTF. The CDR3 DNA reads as TGTGCCAGCAGTCCCCGGGGGGTCTATGGCTACACCTTC.

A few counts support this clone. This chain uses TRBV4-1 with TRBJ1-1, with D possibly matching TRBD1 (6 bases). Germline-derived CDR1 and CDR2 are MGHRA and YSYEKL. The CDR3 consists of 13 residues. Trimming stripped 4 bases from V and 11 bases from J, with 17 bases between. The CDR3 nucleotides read TGCGCCAGCAGCCCTGACAGGTCCTATGAGGCTTTCTTT. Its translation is CASSPDRSYEAFF.

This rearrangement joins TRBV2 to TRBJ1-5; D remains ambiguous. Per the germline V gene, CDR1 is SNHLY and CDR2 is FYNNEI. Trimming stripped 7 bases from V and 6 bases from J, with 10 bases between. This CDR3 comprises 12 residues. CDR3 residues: CASTRGPQPQHF. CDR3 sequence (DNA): TGTGCCAGCACGAGAGGCCCTCAGCCCCAGCATTTT.

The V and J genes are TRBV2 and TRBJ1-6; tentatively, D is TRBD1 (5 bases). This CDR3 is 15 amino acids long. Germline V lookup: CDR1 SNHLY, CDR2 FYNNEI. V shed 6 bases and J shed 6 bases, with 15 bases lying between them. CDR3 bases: TGTGCCAGCAGGTCGGGGGGTCTTATTAATTCACCCCTCCACTTT. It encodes CASRSGGLINSPLHF.

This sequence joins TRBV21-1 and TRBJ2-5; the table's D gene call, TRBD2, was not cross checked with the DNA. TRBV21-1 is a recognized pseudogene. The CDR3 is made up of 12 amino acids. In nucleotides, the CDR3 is TGTGCCAGCAGTGACGCCGGGGAGACCCAGTACTTC. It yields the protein CASSDAGETQYF.

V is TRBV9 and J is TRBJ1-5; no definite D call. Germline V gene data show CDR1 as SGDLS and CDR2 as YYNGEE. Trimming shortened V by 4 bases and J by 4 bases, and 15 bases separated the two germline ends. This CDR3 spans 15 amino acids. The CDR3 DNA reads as TGTGCCAGCAGCCCAGAGGGAAGTTTTAATCAGCCCCAGCATTTT. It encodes CASSPEGSFNQPQHF.

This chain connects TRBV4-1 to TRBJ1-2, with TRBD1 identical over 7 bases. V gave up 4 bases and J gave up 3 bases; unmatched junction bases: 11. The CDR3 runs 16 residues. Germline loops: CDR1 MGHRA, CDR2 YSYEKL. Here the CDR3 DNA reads TGCGCCAGCAGCCCAGGCCTGGGGACAGTCCACTATGGCTACACCTTC. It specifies CASSPGLGTVHYGYTF.

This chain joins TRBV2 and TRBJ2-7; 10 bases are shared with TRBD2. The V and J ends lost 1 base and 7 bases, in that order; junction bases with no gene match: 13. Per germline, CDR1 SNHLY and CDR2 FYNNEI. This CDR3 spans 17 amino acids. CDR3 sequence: CASSEGSGLAGEREQYF. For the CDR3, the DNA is TGTGCCAGCAGTGAAGGGTCGGGGCTAGCGGGAGAAAGGGAGCAGTACTTC.

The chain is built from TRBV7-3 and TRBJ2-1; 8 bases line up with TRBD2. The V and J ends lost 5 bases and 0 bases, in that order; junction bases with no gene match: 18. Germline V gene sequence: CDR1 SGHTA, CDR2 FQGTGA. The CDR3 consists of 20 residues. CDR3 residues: CASSPQGRSAGTSSYNEQFF. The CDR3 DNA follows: TGTGCCAGCAGCCCTCAGGGTAGGAGTGCAGGGACTAGCTCCTACAATGAGCAGTTCTTC. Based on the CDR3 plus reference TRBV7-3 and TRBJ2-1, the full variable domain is GAGVSQTPSNKVTEKGKYVELRCDPISGHTALYWYRQSLGQGPEFLIYFQGTGAADDSGLPNDRFFAVRPEGSVSTLKIQRTERGDSAVYLCASSPQGRSAGTSSYNEQFFGPGTRLTVL.

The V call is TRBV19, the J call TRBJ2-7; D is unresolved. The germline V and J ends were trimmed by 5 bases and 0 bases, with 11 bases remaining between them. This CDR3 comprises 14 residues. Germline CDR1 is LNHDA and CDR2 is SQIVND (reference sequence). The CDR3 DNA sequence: TGTGCCAGTAGTCTACACTGGAGCTCCTACGAGCAGTACTTC. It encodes CASSLHWSSYEQYF.

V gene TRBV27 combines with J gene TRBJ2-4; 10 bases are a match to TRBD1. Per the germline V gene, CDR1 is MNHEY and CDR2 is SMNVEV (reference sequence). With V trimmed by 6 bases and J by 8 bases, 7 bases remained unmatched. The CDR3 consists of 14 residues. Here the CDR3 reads CASSQTGTGDIQYF. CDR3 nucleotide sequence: TGTGCCAGCAGCCAAACCGGGACAGGGGACATTCAGTACTTC.

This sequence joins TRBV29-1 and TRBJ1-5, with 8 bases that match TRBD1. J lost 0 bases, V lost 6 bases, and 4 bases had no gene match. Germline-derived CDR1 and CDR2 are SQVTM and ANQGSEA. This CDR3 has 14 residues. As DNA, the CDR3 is TGCAGCGTCCGGACAGGGTATAGCAATCAGCCCCAGCATTTT. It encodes CSVRTGYSNQPQHF.

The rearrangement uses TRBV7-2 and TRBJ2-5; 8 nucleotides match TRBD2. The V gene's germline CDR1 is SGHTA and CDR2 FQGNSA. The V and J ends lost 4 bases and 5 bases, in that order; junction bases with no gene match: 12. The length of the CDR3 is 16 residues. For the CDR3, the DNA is TGTGCCAGCAGCTCAACCACCGGGACTAGTTGGGAGACCCAGTACTTC. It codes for CASSSTTGTSWETQYF.

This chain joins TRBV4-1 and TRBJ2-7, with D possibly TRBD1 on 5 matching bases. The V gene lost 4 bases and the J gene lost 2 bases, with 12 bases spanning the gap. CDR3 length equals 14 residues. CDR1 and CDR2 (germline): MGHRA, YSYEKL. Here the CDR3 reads CASSLWKDTYEQYF. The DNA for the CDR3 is TGCGCCAGCAGCCTTTGGAAGGACACCTACGAGCAGTACTTC.

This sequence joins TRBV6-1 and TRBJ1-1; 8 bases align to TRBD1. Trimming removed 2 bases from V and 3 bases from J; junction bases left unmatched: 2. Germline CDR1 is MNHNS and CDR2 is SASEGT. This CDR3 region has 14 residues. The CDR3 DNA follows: TGTGCCAGCAGTGAACAGGGGGCATACACTGAAGCTTTCTTT. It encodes CASSEQGAYTEAFF.

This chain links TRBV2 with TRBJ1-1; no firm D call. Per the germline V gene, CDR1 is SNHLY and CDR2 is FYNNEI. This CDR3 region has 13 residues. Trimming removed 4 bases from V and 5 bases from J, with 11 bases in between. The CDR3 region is CASSGPGRTEAFF. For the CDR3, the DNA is TGTGCCAGCAGTGGGCCCGGGAGGACTGAAGCTTTCTTT. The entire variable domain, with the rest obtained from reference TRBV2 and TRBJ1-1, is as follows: EPEVTQTPSHQVTQMGQEVILRCVPISNHLYFYWYRQILGQKVEFLVSFYNNEISEKSEIFDDQFSVERPDGSNFTLKIRSTKLEDSAMYFCASSGPGRTEAFFGQGTRLTVV.